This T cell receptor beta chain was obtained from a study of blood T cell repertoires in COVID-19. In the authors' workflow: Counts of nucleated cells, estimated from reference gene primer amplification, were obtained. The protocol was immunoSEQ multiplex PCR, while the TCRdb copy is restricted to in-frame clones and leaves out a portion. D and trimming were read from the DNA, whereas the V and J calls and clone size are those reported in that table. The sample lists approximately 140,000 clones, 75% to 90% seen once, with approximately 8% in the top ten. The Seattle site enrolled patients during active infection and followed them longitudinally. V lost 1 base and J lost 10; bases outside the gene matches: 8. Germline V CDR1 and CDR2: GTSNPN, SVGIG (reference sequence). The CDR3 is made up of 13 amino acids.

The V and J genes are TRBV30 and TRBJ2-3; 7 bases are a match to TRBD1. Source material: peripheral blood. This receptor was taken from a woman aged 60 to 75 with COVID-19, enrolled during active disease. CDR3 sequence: CAWSDRGLYAQYF. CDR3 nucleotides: TGTGCCTGGAGTGACAGGGGCCTCTACGCGCAGTATTTT.